This T cell receptor beta chain was captured by sequencing in a study of T cell clonotyping in hematopoietic cell transplantation. Study details: Cytoreduction preceded collection of pretransplant recipient samples. Broader study findings: Few recipient clonotypes overlapped donors; over 95% were de novo at given depth. After transplant, recipient diversity fell while pathologically expanded clonotypes grew through day 180. Higher Inverse Simpson Index values in graft donor and pretransplant recipient predicted broader posttransplant TCR diversity.

With regard to this clone: Its specificity is unknown.

Indicated time point: recipient sample about 28 days before transplant, after cytoreduction. The protocol was immunoSEQ multiplex PCR, while the TCRdb copy is restricted to in-frame clones and leaves out a portion. Counted here are tens of thousands of clones, approximately 80% occurring once; the ten biggest clones make up under 8%. Sequencing used peripheral blood mononuclear cells, obtained before stem cell transplant. This clonotype originated in a woman between 25 and 40 years old with chronic myeloid leukemia. Some clones in this sample may be carry-over from other donors' samples.

The CDR3 loop is CASSRITGTRTDTQYF. CDR3 bases: TGCGCCAGCAGCCGAATCACCGGGACCCGCACAGATACGCAGTATTTT. The chain combines TRBV5-1 with TRBJ2-3, with D perhaps being TRBD1 or TRBD2 (5 bases each). This CDR3 spans 16 amino acids. V lost 4 bases, J lost 1 base, and 16 bases lay in between. Per germline, CDR1 SGHRS and CDR2 YFSETQ.